This T cell receptor beta chain stems from a study of T cell changes during pregnancy in multiple sclerosis. The V and J ends lost 1 base and 1 base, in that order; junction bases with no gene match: 9. CDR1 and CDR2 from the germline V gene are MNHEY and SMNVEV (reference sequence). This CDR3 comprises 17 residues. Method: immunoSEQ multiplex PCR; TCRdb's copy keeps in-frame clones and lacks some. The profile shows roughly 24,000 clones, about 90% of them singletons. The sample here was CD8+ T cells from peripheral blood mononuclear cells, taken after pregnancy. This TCR was sampled from a female donor with multiple sclerosis, enrolled in a pregnancy study. The chain employs TRBV27 and TRBJ1-1, with 7 bases fitting TRBD1. CDR3 region: CASSLYRGMGANTEAFF. As DNA, the CDR3 is TGTGCCAGCAGTTTATACAGGGGAATGGGGGCGAACACTGAAGCTTTCTTT.